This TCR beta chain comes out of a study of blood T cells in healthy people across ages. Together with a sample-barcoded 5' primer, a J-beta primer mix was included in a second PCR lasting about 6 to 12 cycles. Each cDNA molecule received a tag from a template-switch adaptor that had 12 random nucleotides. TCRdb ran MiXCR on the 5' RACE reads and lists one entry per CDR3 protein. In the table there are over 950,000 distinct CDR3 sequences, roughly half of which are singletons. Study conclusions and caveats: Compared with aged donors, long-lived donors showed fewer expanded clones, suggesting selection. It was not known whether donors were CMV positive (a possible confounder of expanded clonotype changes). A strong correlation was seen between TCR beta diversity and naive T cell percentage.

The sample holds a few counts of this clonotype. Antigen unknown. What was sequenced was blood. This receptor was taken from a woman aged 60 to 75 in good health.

CDR3 protein: CASRLRLAGGRDTQYF. The CDR3 DNA follows: TGTGCCAGCAGATTAAGACTAGCGGGAGGGCGTGATACGCAGTATTTT. The chain combines TRBV2 with TRBJ2-3, with 14 bases identical to TRBD2. V lost 6 bases and J lost 6; bases outside the gene matches: 8. Germline V gene data show CDR1 as SNHLY and CDR2 as FYNNEI. The CDR3 length is 16 residues.